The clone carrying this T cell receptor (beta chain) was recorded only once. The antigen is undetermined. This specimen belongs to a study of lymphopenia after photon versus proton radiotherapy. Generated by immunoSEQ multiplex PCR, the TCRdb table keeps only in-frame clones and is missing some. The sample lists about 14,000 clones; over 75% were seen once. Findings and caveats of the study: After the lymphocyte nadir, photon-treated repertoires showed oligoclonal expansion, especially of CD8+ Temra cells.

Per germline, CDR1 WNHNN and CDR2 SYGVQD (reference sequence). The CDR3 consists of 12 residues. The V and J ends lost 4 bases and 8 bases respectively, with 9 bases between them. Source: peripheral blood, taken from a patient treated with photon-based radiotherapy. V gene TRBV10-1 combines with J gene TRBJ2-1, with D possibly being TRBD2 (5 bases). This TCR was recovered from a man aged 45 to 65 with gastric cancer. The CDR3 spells CASSAGFDEQFF. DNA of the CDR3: TGCGCCAGCAGTGCGGGGTTCGATGAGCAGTTCTTC.